This TCR beta chain appears in the sequencing data of a study of long-term antiretroviral therapy in people with HIV. General observations from the study: Diversity increased after ART yet remained lower than in transplant donor controls.

In its sample, this clone was seen once. The antigen is undetermined. Per donor, at least one pre-ART and at least two post-ART PBMC samples were obtained. United States facilities provided treatment to all participants with HIV. Cryopreserved PBMC numbered about 1-10 million per sample before DNA extraction. The germline V gene has CDR1 SNHLY and CDR2 FYNNEI. Losses at the gene ends were 7 bases for V and 5 bases for J; bases not matched to a gene: 8. The CDR3 is 14 amino acids. The assay, immunoSEQ v3.0, was run at survey level. Sequencing used immunoSEQ multiplex PCR; TCRdb keeps in-frame clones, though not all of them. The sample lists approximately 20,000 clones; about 72% were seen once.

The chain uses TRBV2 and TRBJ2-7; 10 bases are shared with TRBD1. The specimen was unsorted PBMCs, collected about 1.8 years before starting antiretroviral therapy. The source is a woman between 40 and 50 years old with HIV. The CDR3 sequence: CASTWTGGSDEQYF. The DNA for the CDR3 is TGTGCCAGCACTTGGACAGGGGGAAGCGACGAGCAGTACTTC. The full variable domain, in which reference TRBV2 and TRBJ2-7 provide the parts outside the CDR3, is EPEVTQTPSHQVTQMGQEVILRCVPISNHLYFYWYRQILGQKVEFLVSFYNNEISEKSEIFDDQFSVERPDGSNFTLKIRSTKLEDSAMYFCASTWTGGSDEQYFGPGTRLTVT.